This T cell receptor (beta chain) was retrieved from a study of T cells in Graves' hyperthyroidism and ophthalmopathy. The CDR3 regions of TCR beta were amplified from RNA transcripts. The TCR CDR3 was amplified in a first-round RT-PCR using the HTBI primer set. TCRdb re-derived calls from the multiplex PCR reads in MiXCR, one entry per CDR3 protein. The sample shows 450,000 to 700,000 distinct CDR3 sequences, roughly 46% of them seen only once. Notes on the study in general: Ophthalmopathy was distinguished from stable hyperthyroidism by 13 V-J signatures. Most clonotypes that expanded in the thyroid above 0.001 also showed up in blood.

The ends were cut back, 5 bases at V and 6 bases at J, with 25 bases in the middle. CDR3 length: 17 amino acids. This clonotype has only a few counts. What it recognizes is unknown. Diagnostic decisions used clinical symptoms, serum thyroxine and TRAb, thyroid ultrasound and orbital computed tomography. The sample taken for sequencing was peripheral blood or thyroid tissue (not recorded which). This clonotype originated in an adult woman with Graves' disease, either hyperthyroidism or ophthalmopathy (not recorded which). The gene calls are TRBV12-3 or TRBV12-4 and TRBJ2-5; D could derive from TRBD1 or TRBD2 (5 bases each). In DNA form, the CDR3 reads TGTGCCAGCAGTCCCCGGGGCAGCGAAAACTTAATAAAGACCCAGTACTTC. Protein sequence: CASSPRGSENLIKTQYF.